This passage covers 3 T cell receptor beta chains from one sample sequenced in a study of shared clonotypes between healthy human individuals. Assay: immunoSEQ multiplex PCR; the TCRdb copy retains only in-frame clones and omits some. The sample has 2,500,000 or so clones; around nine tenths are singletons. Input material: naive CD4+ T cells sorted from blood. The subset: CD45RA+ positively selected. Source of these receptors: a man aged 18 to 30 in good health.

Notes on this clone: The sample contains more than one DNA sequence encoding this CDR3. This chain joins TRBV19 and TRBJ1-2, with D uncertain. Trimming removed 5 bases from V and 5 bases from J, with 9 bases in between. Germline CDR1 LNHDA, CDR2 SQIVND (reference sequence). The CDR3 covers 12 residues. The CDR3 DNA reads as TGTGCCAGTAGTCCCCGCAGTTATGGCTACACCTTC. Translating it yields CASSPRSYGYTF.

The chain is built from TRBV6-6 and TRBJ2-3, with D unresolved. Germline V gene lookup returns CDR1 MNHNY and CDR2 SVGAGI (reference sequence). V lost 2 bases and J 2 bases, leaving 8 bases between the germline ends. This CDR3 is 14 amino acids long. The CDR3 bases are TGTGCCAGCAGTTACGGCCCCAACACAGATACGCAGTATTTT. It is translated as CASSYGPNTDTQYF.

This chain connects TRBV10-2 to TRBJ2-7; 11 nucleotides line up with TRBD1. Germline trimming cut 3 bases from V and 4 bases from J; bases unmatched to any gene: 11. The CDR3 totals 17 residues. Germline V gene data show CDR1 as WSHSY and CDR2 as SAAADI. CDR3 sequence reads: CASSDRTGGSPSYEQYF. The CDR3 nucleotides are TGCGCCAGCAGTGACAGGACAGGGGGCTCCCCCTCTTACGAGCAGTACTTC.